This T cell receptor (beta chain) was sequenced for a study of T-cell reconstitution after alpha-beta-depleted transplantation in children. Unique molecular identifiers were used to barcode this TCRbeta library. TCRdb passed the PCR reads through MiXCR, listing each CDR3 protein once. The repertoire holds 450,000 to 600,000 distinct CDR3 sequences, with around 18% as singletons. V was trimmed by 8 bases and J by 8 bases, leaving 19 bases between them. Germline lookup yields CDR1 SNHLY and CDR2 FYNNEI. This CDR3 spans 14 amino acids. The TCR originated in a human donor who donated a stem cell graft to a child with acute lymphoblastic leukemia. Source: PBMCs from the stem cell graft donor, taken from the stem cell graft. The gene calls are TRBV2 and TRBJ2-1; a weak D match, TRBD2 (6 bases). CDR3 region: CASFRAGYIDEQFF. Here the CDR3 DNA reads TGTGCCAGCTTCCGGGCGGGATATATCGATGAGCAGTTCTTC.